The T cell receptor (beta chain) described here comes from a study of vaccination and CD4 T cells after COVID-19. Time point defined: late sampling 161 to 241 days after vaccination in a few convalescent patients. TCRdb re-called the PCR reads with MiXCR, one entry per CDR3 protein. The sample holds approximately 30,000 distinct CDR3 sequences, 45% to 60% seen once. The receptor was isolated from a human donor who had recovered from COVID-19. Sequences were derived from CD4+ T cells from blood, sampled about 7 months after SARS-CoV-2 vaccination.

CDR3 residues: CASSRNWDTEAFF. CDR3 sequence (DNA): TGTGCCAGCAGCCGGAACTGGGACACTGAAGCTTTCTTT. The J gene is TRBJ1-1, the V gene TRBV6-1; D not resolved. Germline V CDR1 and CDR2: MNHNS, SASEGT. The CDR3 covers 13 residues. The V gene lost 6 bases and the J gene lost 3 bases, with 11 bases spanning the gap.